This paragraph covers one T cell receptor beta chain sequence. The antigen it recognizes is unknown. Base quality data are lacking; no much larger clone is found one base away. The sample belongs to a study of naive and memory T cell subsets listed by TCRdb under 2017. Context from the whole study: An open-source, UMI-based TCR alpha and beta sequencing pipeline was applied to sorted naive and memory peripheral blood T cell subsets. The results of the functional CMV T cell responses matched the IgG serology results in every case. RNA was DNase-treated and reverse transcribed with TCR constant-region primers, mostly using SuperScript III.

The library was built by means of UMI-ligation and nested PCR. An equimolar mix of two oligonucleotides covering both TRBC1 and TRBC2 was used as the beta constant-region primer. Four rounds of PCR, combining the SP2 primer with nested alpha and beta constant-region primers, were used to amplify the ligated cDNA. A single-stranded oligonucleotide carrying the SP2 primer and a 12-nucleotide UMI was ligated to the 3' end of the cDNA by T4 RNA ligase 1. The ligation reaction was kept at 16 degrees C for roughly 20-24 hours. To avoid over-amplification, PCR2 was usually performed as a SYBR Green qPCR and halted once a predetermined threshold was reached. Apart from the first purification, every purification step used Agencourt AMPure XP magnetic beads. Libraries were quantified by Qubit and checked on a TapeStation, where a main peak was expected near 650 bp. Pooled libraries were sequenced on an Illumina MiSeq with v2 2x251 paired-end kits, typically giving about 0.9-2.1 million reads per sample. Libraries were pooled at around 3.8 nM per sample, and roughly 4.5-7.5% PhiX was added to improve cluster recognition. Regarding the original processing steps: V and J genes were assigned to Demultiplexor-processed FASTQ reads by Decombinator through tag matching, with a single base-pair mismatch being allowed. Collapsinator relied on UMIs to fix sequencing errors as well as frequency errors caused by PCR heterogeneity. TCRs were translated and CDR3s were extracted from the conserved cysteine to the FGXG phenylalanine by CDR3Translator, with non-productive sequences being flagged. Gini, Shannon entropy and inverse Simpson indices were calculated on repertoires subsampled to equal numbers of UMI-defined TCRs. Clonotype abundance distributions were fitted to a power law by maximum likelihood within the linear range. On one naive CD8 sample, the pipeline and MIGEC gave similar UMI counts, unique TCR numbers and clonal distributions. In one analysis, naive TCRs that were also found in any memory subset of the same donor were excluded from the naive repertoire. A set of several thousand CMV-associated CDR3 sequences, compiled from VDJdb and a published dataset, was used to search the repertoires. TCRdb redid the processing of the public reads, applying fastp at Q25 and MiXCR, and retained in-frame beta chains. Rows are unified per CDR3 protein, each entry keeping the most common DNA and genes. Here the V and J calls rest on TCRdb's processing, not on the authors' analysis. Here the sample has about 150,000 distinct CDR3 sequences; roughly 22% occur a single time. The leading ten clones occupy around 0.097% of the sample.

TCR alpha and beta chain libraries were amplified separately from the second PCR step onward. To determine each donor's CMV status, fresh PBMCs were stimulated overnight with CMV viral lysate, and IFNgamma production from CD4+ T cells was then assessed. CD4 T cells were positively selected using Miltenyi beads, after which CD8 T cells were positively selected from the CD4-negative fraction. Cells were stained for CD3, CD4, CD8, CD45RA, CD27 and a live/dead dye and were sorted on a BD Aria II into four subsets based on CD45RA and CD27. A few healthy volunteers provided blood, and each donor's sample was split into CD4 and CD8 T cells and then further divided into four differentiation subsets. About 110 ml of peripheral blood was drawn per donor, and PBMC were isolated by Ficoll-Paque PLUS density-gradient centrifugation. After sorting, cells were lysed in RLT buffer, RNA was extracted using a Qiagen RNeasy kit, and the extracted RNA was stored at -80 degrees C.

The germline V gene provides CDR1 SGHAT and CDR2 FQNNGV. The CDR3 spans 15 residues, from the cysteine through the phenylalanine. Only the CDR3 portion is preserved as DNA: 45 bases, with reading frame beginning at the first base. Relative to germline, V is 5 bases shorter and J is 0 bases shorter, with 13 bases between their ends. The paper's findings and limits, for the study overall: The repertoire findings for the naive and memory subsets could not be validated, as no ground truth was available. RNA-based TCR counts may be affected by expression changes linked to T cell activation and differentiation. TCR abundance followed a power law with an exponent that was different for naive and memory subsets but consistent across the three individuals. Gini index rose and Shannon and inverse Simpson diversity fell from naive through CM, EM and EMRA in both CD4 and CD8 cells. Once error correction was done, more than 90% of naive TCR sequences showed up just once, which made the naive abundance distributions much steeper than those of the memory subsets. Clonotypes were defined as single alpha or beta chain sequences, not paired alpha/beta receptors. Naive repertoires, especially CD8, contained a few larger clonotypes, possibly memory cells re-expressing CD45RA.

The source is a human donor in good health. The chain couples TRBV11-2 to TRBJ1-1, and TRBD1 may be the D gene, going by 5 matching bases. The sequencing sample was made of naive CD4+ T cells from blood. Per the publication, the cell subset or site label means: naive T cells, CD45RA high CD27+. The bases are TGTGCCAGCAGCCCCAGACAGAAGATGAACACTGAAGCTTTCTTT. Its protein product is CASSPRQKMNTEAFF.